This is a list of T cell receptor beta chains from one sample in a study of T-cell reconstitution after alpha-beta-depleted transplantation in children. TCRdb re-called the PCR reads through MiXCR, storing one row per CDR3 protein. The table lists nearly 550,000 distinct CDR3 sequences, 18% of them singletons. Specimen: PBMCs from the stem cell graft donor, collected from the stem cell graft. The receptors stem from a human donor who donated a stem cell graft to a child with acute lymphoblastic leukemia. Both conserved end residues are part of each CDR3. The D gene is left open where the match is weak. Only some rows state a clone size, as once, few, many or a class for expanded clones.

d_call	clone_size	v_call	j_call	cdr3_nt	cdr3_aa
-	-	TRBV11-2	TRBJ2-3	TGTGCCAGCAAAGGTGTGGGAGGAGAAGATACGCAGTATTTT	CASKGVGGEDTQYF
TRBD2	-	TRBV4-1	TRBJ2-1	TGCGCCAGCAGCCAGACTAGCGGGAGGGCCGTTCGGAATGAGCAGTTCTTC	CASSQTSGRAVRNEQFF
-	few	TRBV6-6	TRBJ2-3	TGTGCCAGCAGGAGCGTTTTATCAGATACGCAGTATTTT	CASRSVLSDTQYF
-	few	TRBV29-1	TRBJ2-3	TGCAGCGTTGAACCCTCCAGCGGTGGGGGGGATACGCAGTATTTT	CSVEPSSGGGDTQYF
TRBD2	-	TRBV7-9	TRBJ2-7	TGTGCCAGCAACGCTTTGTCGCTAGCGGGCTACGAGCAGTACTTC	CASNALSLAGYEQYF
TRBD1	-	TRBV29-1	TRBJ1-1	TGCAGCGTCGCCGGGACAGGGGTAGCGAACACTGAAGCTTTCTTT	CSVAGTGVANTEAFF
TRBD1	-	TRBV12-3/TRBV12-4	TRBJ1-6	TGTGCCAGCAGTCCCGCGGACAGGGCCTATAATTCACCCCTCCACTTT	CASSPADRAYNSPLHF
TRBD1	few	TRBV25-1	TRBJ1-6	TGTGCCAGCAGCTTCGGGACAGGGAGTTCACCCCTCCACTTT	CASSFGTGSSPLHF
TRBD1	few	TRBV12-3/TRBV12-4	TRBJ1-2	TGTGCCAGCAATCCGACAGGGACGGGTGGCTACACCTTC	CASNPTGTGGYTF
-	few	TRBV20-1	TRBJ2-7	TGCAGTGCTTCCGGGGCTTACGAGCAGTACTTC	CSASGAYEQYF
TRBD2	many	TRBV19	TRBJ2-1	TGTGCCAGCAGTATAGCGGGGAGCTCCTACAATGAGCAGTTCTTC	CASSIAGSSYNEQFF
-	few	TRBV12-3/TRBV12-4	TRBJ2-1	TGTGCCAGCAGTTTCGATTGGGGGAGTGAGCAGTTCTTC	CASSFDWGSEQFF
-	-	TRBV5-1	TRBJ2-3	TGCGCCAGCAGCTTGGCACCGGCTACAGATACGCAGTATTTT	CASSLAPATDTQYF
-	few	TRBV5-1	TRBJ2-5	TGCGCCAGCAGCTTGTCGGACACCACCCAAGAGACCCAGTACTTC	CASSLSDTTQETQYF
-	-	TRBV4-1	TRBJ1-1	TGCGCCAGCAGCCAAGATAGAGAATACACTGAAGCTTTCTTT	CASSQDREYTEAFF
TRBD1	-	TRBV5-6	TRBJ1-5	TGTGCCAGCAGCGGGGGACAGTCGGGTAATCAGCCCCAGCATTTT	CASSGGQSGNQPQHF
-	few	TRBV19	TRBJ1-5	TGTGCCAGTAGTAACCAGGGATATCAGCCCCAGCATTTT	CASSNQGYQPQHF
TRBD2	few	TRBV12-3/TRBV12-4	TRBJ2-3	TGTGCCAGCAGCGTTAGCGGGCCGCGCACAGATACGCAGTATTTT	CASSVSGPRTDTQYF